Listed below are T cell receptor beta chains from one sample, sequenced in a study of T cells in Graves' hyperthyroidism and ophthalmopathy. TCRdb analysed the multiplex PCR reads with MiXCR anew, one entry per CDR3 protein. Of hundreds of thousands of distinct CDR3 sequences in the sample, approximately 15% are singletons; the top ten hold roughly 3.4%. Sequences were obtained from blood. The receptors were gathered from a woman aged 40 to 50 with Graves' ophthalmopathy. The CDR3 runs from the conserved cysteine through the conserved F or W. A D gene is named only where the DNA matches it firmly. Rows give clone size only sometimes, using once, few, many, or a class for an expanded clone.

j_call,d_call,clone_size,v_call,cdr3_nt,cdr3_aa
TRBJ1-1,TRBD1,many,TRBV2,TGTGTCAAGGGAGGGGACAGGGGTGTTAGTGAAGCTTTCTTT,CVKGGDRGVSEAFF
TRBJ2-5,TRBD1,-,TRBV27,TGTGCCAGCAGACCCCGGACAGGGGGGATCGAGACCCAGTACTTC,CASRPRTGGIETQYF
TRBJ2-3,TRBD2,-,TRBV2,TGTGCCAGCAGCCTTGGGACTAGCGGGGGGGCAGATACGCAGTATTTT,CASSLGTSGGADTQYF
TRBJ1-5,-,-,TRBV6-2/TRBV6-3,TGTGCCAGCAGTTACGGATACCGGGGCCCAAATCAGCCCCAGCATTTT,CASSYGYRGPNQPQHF
TRBJ1-1,TRBD1,few,TRBV20-1,TGCAGTGCCCGACGGACAGGGGGCGATGAAGCTTTCTTT,CSARRTGGDEAFF
TRBJ2-7,-,many,TRBV20-1,TGCAGTGCTAGAGACTTAACCTACGAGCAGTACTTC,CSARDLTYEQYF
TRBJ2-7,-,many,TRBV28,TGTGCCAGCAGTTGGCGGGACTCCTACGAGCAGTACTTC,CASSWRDSYEQYF
TRBJ2-5,TRBD1,-,TRBV7-2,TGTGCCAGCAGCGCGGACAGGGGAGGAGAGACCCAGTACTTC,CASSADRGGETQYF
TRBJ1-6,-,-,TRBV11-2,TGTGCCAGCAGCTTGGCAGTGGGGTCGAATTCACCCCTCCACTTT,CASSLAVGSNSPLHF
TRBJ1-1,TRBD1,-,TRBV29-1,TGCAGCGTTTCTAAGGACAGGCTGAACACTGAAGCTTTCTTT,CSVSKDRLNTEAFF
TRBJ1-1,TRBD1,many,TRBV6-1,TGTGCCAGCAGTAAGGACAGGGGAGCGAACACTGAAGCTTTCTTT,CASSKDRGANTEAFF
TRBJ1-4,TRBD1,-,TRBV27,TGTGCCAGCAGTCCCTTCCCGGGACAGGGTGCAACTAATGAAAAACTGTTTTTT,CASSPFPGQGATNEKLFF
TRBJ2-3,-,many,TRBV7-9,TGTGCCAGCAGCTCTAAGTCGAGTCCAAGTACGCAGTATTTT,CASSSKSSPSTQYF
TRBJ2-5,TRBD2,-,TRBV6-5,TGTGCCAGCAGTTGGGGACCAGCGGGACAAGAGACCCAGTACTTC,CASSWGPAGQETQYF
TRBJ2-1,TRBD2,-,TRBV12-3/TRBV12-4,TGTGCCAGCAGTCTCGGGGGGGGGCCCGATGAGCAGTTCTTC,CASSLGGGPDEQFF
TRBJ1-2,-,-,TRBV28,TGTGCCAGCAGTTTATCGTTGGGTTCTAACTATGGCTACACCTTC,CASSLSLGSNYGYTF
TRBJ2-4,-,many,TRBV6-2/TRBV6-3,TGTGCCAGCAGCTTCGGAGGGTGGCTGGCCAAAAACATTCAGTACTTC,CASSFGGWLAKNIQYF
TRBJ1-1,-,many,TRBV20-1,TGCAGTGCTAGAGATGGCACGAGAACTGAAGCTTTCTTT,CSARDGTRTEAFF
TRBJ2-1,-,few,TRBV9,TGTGCCAGCAGCGTATCTGGGGGGCCGCGGAGTGAGCAGTTCTTC,CASSVSGGPRSEQFF
TRBJ2-1,TRBD1,-,TRBV9,TGTGCCAGCAGCCCCTCCCAAGGACAGGGCTCCTACAATGAGCAGTTCTTC,CASSPSQGQGSYNEQFF
TRBJ1-5,-,many,TRBV6-8,TGTGCCAGCAGTTACGGGCAGACCAGGCAGCCCCAGCATTTT,CASSYGQTRQPQHF
TRBJ1-1,-,many,TRBV20-1,TGCAGTGCTCCCTACAAGTCTGGATACACTGAAGCTTTCTTT,CSAPYKSGYTEAFF
TRBJ2-2,-,-,TRBV5-5,TGTGCCAGCAGCTTGGCCGTTTTTACCGGGGAGCTGTTTTTT,CASSLAVFTGELFF
TRBJ2-7,TRBD2,-,TRBV20-1,TGCAGTGCTAGTGACACTAGCGGGGCCGCCTACGAGCAGTACTTC,CSASDTSGAAYEQYF
TRBJ2-2,-,-,TRBV5-4,TGTGCCAGCAGCTTACAGGGTACCGCCGGGGAGCTGTTTTTT,CASSLQGTAGELFF
TRBJ2-1,TRBD1,many,TRBV11-3,TGTGCCAGCAGCCGGGGACAGGGGGCTTCCAATGAGCAGTTCTTC,CASSRGQGASNEQFF
TRBJ1-1,-,few,TRBV19,TGTGCCAGTAGTCCTAACGGGGCCATGAACACTGAAGCTTTCTTT,CASSPNGAMNTEAFF
TRBJ2-7,-,many,TRBV12-3/TRBV12-4,TGTGCCAGCAGCGACACGACCCGTCGTAAAGGCTCCTACGAGCAGTACTTC,CASSDTTRRKGSYEQYF
TRBJ1-2,TRBD1,few,TRBV3-1,TGTGCCAGCAGCCCATACCGGACAGGGAACTATGGCTACACCTTC,CASSPYRTGNYGYTF
TRBJ2-5,TRBD2,many,TRBV2,TGTGCCAGCAGTGAGATCGGGGGACTAGCAGGCGAGACCCAGTACTTC,CASSEIGGLAGETQYF
TRBJ1-1,-,few,TRBV2,TGTGCCAGCAGTGCGGGGGGGGTTCAAGCTTTCTTT,CASSAGGVQAFF
TRBJ1-1,-,many,TRBV12-3/TRBV12-4,TGTGCCAGCAGTTTTGTCGCCATGAACACTGAAGCTTTCTTT,CASSFVAMNTEAFF
TRBJ2-7,TRBD2,-,TRBV7-9,TGTGCCAGCAGCGGTTTACTAGCGGGGGAGGGTGAGCAGTACTTC,CASSGLLAGEGEQYF
TRBJ2-3,-,few,TRBV5-1,TGCGCCAGCAGCACGAGTGACCCCACAGATACGCAGTATTTT,CASSTSDPTDTQYF
TRBJ2-1,-,many,TRBV5-1,TGCGCCAGCAGCTCTCAACCGGGACCAAACTCCTACAATGAGCAGTTCTTC,CASSSQPGPNSYNEQFF
TRBJ2-1,TRBD2,-,TRBV20-1,TGCAGTGCTAGAGATCGGGGGGATGGGGGAGGGAGCTCCTACAATGAGCAGTTCTTC,CSARDRGDGGGSSYNEQFF
TRBJ2-2,TRBD2,-,TRBV6-2/TRBV6-3,TGTGCCAACAGTACCACTAGCGCAGCGAACACCGGGGAGCTGTTTTTT,CANSTTSAANTGELFF
TRBJ2-2,-,many,TRBV28,TGTGCCAGCAGATATGGGGGGGCCTTGGGCACCGGGGAGCTGTTTTTT,CASRYGGALGTGELFF
TRBJ2-7,TRBD2,many,TRBV7-2,TGTGCCAGCAGCCCCGACTGGCGGGGGGCGGAGCAGTACTTC,CASSPDWRGAEQYF
TRBJ1-2,-,many,TRBV7-9,TGTGCCAGCAGCGTCCAGGGTTCGGGCTATGGCTACACCTTC,CASSVQGSGYGYTF